Below are 19 T cell receptor beta chains sequenced from a single sample in a study of EBV T-cell therapy then PD-1 blockade in nasopharyngeal carcinoma (dated by TCRdb to the early 2020s). The meaning of the sample's treatment or condition label: AdE1-LMPpoly-expanded autologous EBV-specific T-cell therapy followed by anti-PD-1 nivolumab. These receptors' targets are unknown. The library was produced with the immunoSEQ multiplex PCR assay. Held by TCRdb, this immuneACCESS table contains in-frame sequences only and omits some clones. Under half of the omission traces to an unresolved V gene where checked; the cause of the rest is unknown. This sample holds about 14,000 clones; 80% to 85% were observed only once. 25% to 40% of the sample is taken by the ten largest. The material was CD8+ T cells from blood, obtained around day 96 from a patient whose treatment included autologous EBV-specific T cells and nivolumab. The receptors here all came from a middle-aged man with nasopharyngeal carcinoma.

This clone is medium-sized within its sample. The CDR3 sequence: CASTQGLAGLTDTQYF. The CDR3 DNA reads TGTGCCAGCACTCAGGGACTAGCGGGACTCACAGATACGCAGTATTTT. V is TRBV27 and J is TRBJ2-3; 13 bases align to TRBD2. With V trimmed by 7 bases and J by 2 bases, 6 bases remained unmatched. There are 16 residues in the CDR3. Germline values: CDR1 MNHEY, CDR2 SMNVEV (reference sequence).

By share, this clone ranks as medium-sized. This chain joins TRBV27 and TRBJ2-7, with a weak D call TRBD1 (5 bases). The CDR3 is made up of 14 amino acids. V was trimmed by 6 bases and J by 3 bases, leaving 15 bases between them. Germline V gene data show CDR1 as MNHEY and CDR2 as SMNVEV (reference sequence). The DNA for the CDR3 is TGTGCCAGCAGCGGCATAGACAGCTACTACGAGCAGTACTTC. Protein product: CASSGIDSYYEQYF.

In its sample, this clone is medium-sized. The genes are TRBV28 and TRBJ2-3, with D perhaps matching TRBD2 (5 bases). This CDR3 has 14 residues. The germline V gene has CDR1 MDHEN and CDR2 SYDVKM. V gave up 2 bases and J gave up 4 bases, with 10 bases separating them. The CDR3 DNA reads as TGTGCCAGCAGTTTACTAGTCGGGGCAGATACGCAGTATTTT. This gives the protein CASSLLVGADTQYF.

V gene TRBV7-8 combines with J gene TRBJ2-7, with a possible D match to TRBD2 (6 bases). Per germline, CDR1 SGHVS and CDR2 FQNEAQ. Trimming cost V 4 bases and J 3 bases, with 13 bases left between them. This CDR3 is built from 14 residues. CDR3 nucleotide sequence: TGTGCCAGCAGCTCCGGGACTGGGATCTACGAGCAGTACTTC. Translated, it gives CASSSGTGIYEQYF.

The genes are TRBV7-8 and TRBJ2-3; D is unresolved. V was clipped by 9 bases and J by 9 bases, with 10 bases between them. The CDR3 extends over 10 amino acids. Germline V lookup: CDR1 SGHVS, CDR2 FQNEAQ. The CDR3 spells CASGLVTQYF. The CDR3, as DNA: TGTGCCAGTGGGCTTGTCACGCAGTATTTT.

The chain carries TRBV18 and TRBJ1-5; D unresolved. Per germline, CDR1 KGHSH and CDR2 LQKENI. Trimming pared 6 bases from V and 5 bases from J, leaving 17 bases between. This CDR3 region has 15 residues. The CDR3 sequence: CASSPLRPFDQPQHF. CDR3 coding DNA: TGTGCCAGCTCCCCTTTACGGCCGTTTGATCAGCCCCAGCATTTT.

The chain couples TRBV15 to TRBJ1-2; D uncertain. With 1 base removed from V and 3 bases from J, the gap between germline ends came to 6 bases. In germline, CDR1 is LNHNV, CDR2 YYDKDF (reference sequence). The CDR3 consists of 13 residues. CDR3 sequence reads: CATSRGADYGYTF. The CDR3, as DNA: TGTGCCACCAGCAGAGGGGCAGACTATGGCTACACCTTC.

Note on this clone: The identical CDR3 is also encoded by other nucleotide sequences in the sample. The J gene is TRBJ2-5, the V gene TRBV28, with D tentatively TRBD2 (5 bases). The CDR3 runs 12 residues. Trimming removed 8 bases at V and 0 bases at J, with 7 bases between. Germline V CDR1 and CDR2: MDHEN, SYDVKM. CDR3 region: CASSLDQETQYF. The DNA for the CDR3 is TGTGCCAGCTCACTAGACCAAGAGACCCAGTACTTC.

V usage is TRBV28 and J usage is TRBJ2-7, with D perhaps matching TRBD1 (6 bases). CDR3 length: 13 amino acids. Trimming left V 7 bases short and J 4 bases short, with 14 bases between. The germline V gene has CDR1 MDHEN and CDR2 SYDVKM. The CDR3 region has the DNA TGTGCCAGCATGGGGGACACTAATTACGAGCAGTACTTC. Protein: CASMGDTNYEQYF.

J is TRBJ2-1 and V is TRBV6-5; D might be TRBD2 (6 bases). Deletions cut 2 bases from V and 4 bases from J, with 15 bases between. The CDR3 runs 16 residues. Germline V gene data show CDR1 as MNHEY and CDR2 as SVGAGI. The CDR3 DNA follows: TGTGCCAGCAGTTACAGCGGCGGGGAGGTTTACAATGAGCAGTTCTTC. This sequence encodes CASSYSGGEVYNEQFF.

This chain uses TRBV5-1 with TRBJ2-7; perhaps TRBD2 as D (6 bases). CDR1 and CDR2 from the germline V gene are SGHRS and YFSETQ. Trimming removed 4 bases at V and 5 bases at J, with 22 bases between. This CDR3 has 16 amino acids. CDR3 in amino acids: CASSRGTGTLDHEQYF. CDR3 bases: TGCGCCAGCAGCCGCGGGACCGGGACCTTAGACCACGAGCAGTACTTC.

CDR3 loop: CASSQDRGRGTYEQYF. CDR3 sequence (DNA): TGCGCCAGCAGCCAAGATCGAGGCAGGGGGACCTACGAGCAGTACTTC. This chain joins TRBV4-3 and TRBJ2-7; 7 nucleotides agree with TRBD1. The CDR3 length is 16 residues. J was trimmed by 2 bases and V by 0 bases; bases with no gene match: 7. Germline loops: CDR1 LGHNA, CDR2 YSLEER.

This clone has only one observation. The chain carries TRBV11-1 and TRBJ2-3; D unresolved. The V end lost 4 bases, the J end lost 1 base, and 15 bases lay between the germline ends. Germline V gene sequence: CDR1 SGHAT, CDR2 FQDESV (reference sequence). The CDR3 totals 16 residues. For the CDR3, the DNA is TGTGCCAGCAGCTCCATTGAAGGGCAGGGCACAGATACGCAGTATTTT. This encodes CASSSIEGQGTDTQYF.

The genes are TRBV7-9 and TRBJ1-5; the D gene is possibly TRBD1 (5 bases). The CDR3 has 16 amino acids. Trimming took 1 base from V and 4 from J, leaving 14 bases between them. Germline CDR1 reads SEHNR; CDR2 reads FQNEAQ (reference sequence). CDR3 protein: CASSLGSGSLNQPQHF. CDR3 nucleotides: TGTGCCAGCAGCTTAGGTTCAGGGAGTCTTAATCAGCCCCAGCATTTT.

The chain links TRBV2 to TRBJ2-1; 10 nucleotides agree with TRBD1. CDR3 length: 14 amino acids. V lost 10 bases, J lost 7 bases, and 10 bases stayed unmatched. The germline V gene has CDR1 SNHLY and CDR2 FYNNEI. The CDR3 loop is CAIPGTGEGNEQFF. The CDR3 nucleotides read TGTGCCATCCCCGGGACAGGGGAAGGGAATGAGCAGTTCTTC.

The V call is TRBV25-1, the J call TRBJ2-7, with D perhaps TRBD2 (5 bases). Germline-derived CDR1 and CDR2 are MGHDK and SYGVNS. V lost 5 bases and J lost 5, with 13 bases in between. CDR3 size: 13 residues. This CDR3 is CASSQPGMNEQYF. The CDR3 DNA follows: TGTGCCAGCAGTCAACCGGGGATGAACGAGCAGTACTTC.

The chain is built from TRBV5-4 and TRBJ2-3; 12 bases fit TRBD1. V trimming: 7 bases; J trimming: 4 bases; junction bases outside the gene matches: 10. This CDR3 has 16 amino acids. The germline gives CDR1 SGHNT, CDR2 YYREEE (reference sequence). This CDR3 is CASGPGQGAGADTQYF. In DNA, the CDR3 is TGTGCCAGCGGACCGGGACAGGGGGCTGGGGCAGATACGCAGTATTTT.

The chain employs TRBV12-3 or TRBV12-4 and TRBJ2-7; D perhaps matches TRBD1 (6 bases). The CDR3 sequence is 13 residues long. V was shortened by 5 bases and J by 3 bases, with 11 bases between the two germline ends. CDR3 nucleotides: TGTGCCAGCAGTGTCGGGACAAGCTACGAGCAGTACTTC. Residues: CASSVGTSYEQYF.

V and J are TRBV6-4 and TRBJ2-1; 7 bases align to TRBD1. J lost 2 bases, V lost 4 bases, and 8 bases had no gene match. The CDR3 is made up of 16 amino acids. CDR1 MRHNA and CDR2 SNTAGT come from the germline V gene. As DNA, the CDR3 is TGTGCCAGCAGTGTCCGCTTTGACAGGGCCTACAATGAGCAGTTCTTC. The encoded protein is CASSVRFDRAYNEQFF.